The clone carrying this T cell receptor (beta chain) has a count of ten or more. The sample is drawn from a study of early T cells in non-severe SARS-CoV-2 infection. Researchers attached unique molecular identifiers to individual cDNA molecules. TCRdb called the 5' RACE reads again in MiXCR, with one record for every CDR3 protein. The table has about 48,000 distinct CDR3 sequences, approximately 6% seen once; the top ten hold 6% to 8.5%. V lost 5 bases and J 8 bases, leaving 9 bases between the germline ends. The CDR3 consists of 11 residues. This chain uses TRBV12-3 or TRBV12-4 with TRBJ1-2; D possibly corresponds to TRBD1 (6 bases). This clonotype originated in an adult who was a healthcare worker with PCR-confirmed SARS-CoV-2 infection or an uninfected control (not recorded which). Sequencing was performed on whole blood, taken at baseline. The CDR3 coding sequence is TGTGCCAGCAGTCCCGACAGGGGCTACACCTTC. Translation: CASSPDRGYTF.